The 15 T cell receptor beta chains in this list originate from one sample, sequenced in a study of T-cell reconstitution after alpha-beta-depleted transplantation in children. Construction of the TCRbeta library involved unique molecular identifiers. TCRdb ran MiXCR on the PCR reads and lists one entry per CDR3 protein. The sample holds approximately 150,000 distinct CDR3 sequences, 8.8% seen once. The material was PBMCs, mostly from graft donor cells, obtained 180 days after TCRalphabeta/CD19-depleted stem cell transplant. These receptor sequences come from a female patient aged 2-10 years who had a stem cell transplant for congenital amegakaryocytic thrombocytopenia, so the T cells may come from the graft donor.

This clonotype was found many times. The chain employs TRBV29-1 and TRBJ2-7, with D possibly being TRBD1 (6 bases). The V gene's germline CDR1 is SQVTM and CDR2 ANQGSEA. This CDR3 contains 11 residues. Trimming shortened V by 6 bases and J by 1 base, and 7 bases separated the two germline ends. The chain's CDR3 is CSVGQSYEQYF. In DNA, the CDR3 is TGCAGCGTCGGACAGTCCTACGAGCAGTACTTC.

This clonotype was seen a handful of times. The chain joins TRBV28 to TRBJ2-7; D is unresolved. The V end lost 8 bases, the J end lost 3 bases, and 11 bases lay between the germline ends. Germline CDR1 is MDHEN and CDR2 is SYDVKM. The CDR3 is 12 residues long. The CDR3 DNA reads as TGTGCCAGCCTCTCGCCGGTCTACGAGCAGTACTTC. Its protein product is CASLSPVYEQYF.

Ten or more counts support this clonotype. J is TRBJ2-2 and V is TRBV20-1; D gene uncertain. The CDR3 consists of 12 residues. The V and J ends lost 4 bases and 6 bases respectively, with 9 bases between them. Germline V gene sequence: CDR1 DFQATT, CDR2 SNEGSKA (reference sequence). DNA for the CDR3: TGCAGTGCTATACCAGTTGCCGGGGAGCTGTTTTTT. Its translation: CSAIPVAGELFF.

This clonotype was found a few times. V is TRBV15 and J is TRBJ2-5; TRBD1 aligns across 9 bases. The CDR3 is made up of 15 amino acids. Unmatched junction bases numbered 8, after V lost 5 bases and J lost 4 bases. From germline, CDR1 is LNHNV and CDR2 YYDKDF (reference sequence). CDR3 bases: TGTGCCACCAGCGGGGGACAGGGTTGGCGAGAGACCCAGTACTTC. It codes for CATSGGQGWRETQYF. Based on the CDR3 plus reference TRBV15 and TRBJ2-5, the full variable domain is DAMVIQNPRYQVTQFGKPVTLSCSQTLNHNVMYWYQQKSSQAPKLLFHYYDKDFNNEADTPDNFQSRRPNTSFCFLDIRSPGLGDTAMYLCATSGGQGWRETQYFGPGTRLLVL.

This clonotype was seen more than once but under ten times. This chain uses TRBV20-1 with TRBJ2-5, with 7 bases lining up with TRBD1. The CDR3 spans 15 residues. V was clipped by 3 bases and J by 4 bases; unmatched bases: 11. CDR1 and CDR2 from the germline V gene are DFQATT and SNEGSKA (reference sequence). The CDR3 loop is CSARGRGGQVETQYF. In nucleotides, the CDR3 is TGCAGTGCTAGGGGGCGAGGGGGCCAGGTAGAGACCCAGTACTTC.

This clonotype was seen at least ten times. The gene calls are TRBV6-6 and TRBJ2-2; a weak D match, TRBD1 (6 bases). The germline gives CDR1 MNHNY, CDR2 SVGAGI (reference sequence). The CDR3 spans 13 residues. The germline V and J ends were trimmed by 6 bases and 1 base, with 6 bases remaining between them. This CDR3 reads CASRTGNTGELFF. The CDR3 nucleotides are TGTGCCAGCAGGACAGGGAACACCGGGGAGCTGTTTTTT.

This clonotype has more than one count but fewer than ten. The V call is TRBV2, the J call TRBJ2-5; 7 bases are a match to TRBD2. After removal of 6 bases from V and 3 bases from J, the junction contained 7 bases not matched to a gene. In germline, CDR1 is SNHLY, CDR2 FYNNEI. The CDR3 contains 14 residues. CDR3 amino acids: CASRARLAEETQYF. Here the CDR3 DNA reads TGTGCCAGCAGGGCCCGCCTAGCGGAAGAGACCCAGTACTTC.

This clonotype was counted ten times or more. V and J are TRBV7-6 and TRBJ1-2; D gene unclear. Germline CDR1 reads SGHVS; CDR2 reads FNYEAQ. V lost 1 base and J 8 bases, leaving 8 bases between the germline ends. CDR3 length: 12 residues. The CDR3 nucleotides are TGTGCCAGCAGCTTAGTCGGAAGCGGCTACACCTTC. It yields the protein CASSLVGSGYTF. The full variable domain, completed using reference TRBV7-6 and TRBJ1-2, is GAGVSQSPRYKVTKRGQDVALRCDPISGHVSLYWYRQALGQGPEFLTYFNYEAQQDKSGLPNDRFSAERPEGSISTLTIQRTEQRDSAMYRCASSLVGSGYTFGSGTRLTVV.

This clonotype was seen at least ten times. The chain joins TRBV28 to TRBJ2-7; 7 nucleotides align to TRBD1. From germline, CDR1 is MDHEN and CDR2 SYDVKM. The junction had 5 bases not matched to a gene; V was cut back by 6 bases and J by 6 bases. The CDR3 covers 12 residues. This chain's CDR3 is CASSRQGVEQYF. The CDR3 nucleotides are TGTGCCAGCAGCCGACAGGGCGTCGAGCAGTACTTC. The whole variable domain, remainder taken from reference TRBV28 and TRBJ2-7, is DVKVTQSSRYLVKRTGEKVFLECVQDMDHENMFWYRQDPGLGLRLIYFSYDVKMKEKGDIPEGYSVSREKKERFSLILESASTNQTSMYLCASSRQGVEQYFGPGTRLTVT.

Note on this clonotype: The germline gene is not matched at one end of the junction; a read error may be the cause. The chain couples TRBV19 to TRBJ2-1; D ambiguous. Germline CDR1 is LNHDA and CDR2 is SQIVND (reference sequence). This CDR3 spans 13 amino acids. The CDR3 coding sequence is TGTGCCAGTAGTATAGATTATAGCCCCCGGCTAGTATTC. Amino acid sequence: CASSIDYSPRLVF.

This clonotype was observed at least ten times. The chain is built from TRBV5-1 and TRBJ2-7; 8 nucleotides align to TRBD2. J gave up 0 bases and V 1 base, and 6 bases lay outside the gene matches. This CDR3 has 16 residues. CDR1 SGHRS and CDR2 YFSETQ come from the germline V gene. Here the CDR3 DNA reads TGCGCCAGCAGCTTGTCGGGAGGGCCTTCCTCCTACGAGCAGTACTTC. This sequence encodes CASSLSGGPSSYEQYF.

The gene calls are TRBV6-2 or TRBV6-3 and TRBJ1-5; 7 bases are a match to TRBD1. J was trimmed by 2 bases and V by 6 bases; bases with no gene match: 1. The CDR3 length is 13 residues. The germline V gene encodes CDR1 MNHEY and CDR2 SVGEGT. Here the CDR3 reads CASSRGGNQPQHF. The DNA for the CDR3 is TGTGCCAGCAGCAGGGGGGGCAATCAGCCCCAGCATTTT.

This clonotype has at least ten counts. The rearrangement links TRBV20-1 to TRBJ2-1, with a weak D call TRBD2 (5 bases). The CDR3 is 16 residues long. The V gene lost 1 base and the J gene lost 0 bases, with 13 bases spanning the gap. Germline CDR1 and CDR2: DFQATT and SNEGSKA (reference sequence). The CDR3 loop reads CSARGHGKSSYNEQFF. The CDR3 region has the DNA TGCAGTGCTAGAGGTCACGGGAAATCCTCCTACAATGAGCAGTTCTTC.

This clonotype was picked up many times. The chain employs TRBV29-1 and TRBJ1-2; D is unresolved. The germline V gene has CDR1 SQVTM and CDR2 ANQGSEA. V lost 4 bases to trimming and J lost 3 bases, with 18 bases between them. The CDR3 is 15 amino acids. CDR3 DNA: TGCAGCGTTGTATTGGTCGTGGGCCTCCACTATGGCTACACCTTC. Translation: CSVVLVVGLHYGYTF.

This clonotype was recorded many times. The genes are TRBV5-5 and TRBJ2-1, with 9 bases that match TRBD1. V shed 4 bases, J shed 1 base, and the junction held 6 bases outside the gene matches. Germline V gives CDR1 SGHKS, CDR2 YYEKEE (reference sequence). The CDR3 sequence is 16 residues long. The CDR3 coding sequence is TGTGCCAGCAGCAAGGGGGACAGGGTGTCCTACAATGAGCAGTTCTTC. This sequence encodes CASSKGDRVSYNEQFF.